The TCR beta chain described here comes from a study of cytomegalovirus exposure and HLA in healthy donors. Study-wide context: In an earlier analysis, around 120 million unique TCR beta sequences were found from some 200 million T cells. From HLA-typed donors, an early data release held around 80 million unique TCRs.

PCR involved 60 Vbeta and 13 Jbeta primers. Using immunoSEQ multiplex PCR, the repertoire was profiled, and TCRdb retains in-frame clones only, with some absent. This table has over 200,000 clones, roughly 90% appearing once. V was cut by 4 bases and J by 12 bases, with 19 bases left in between. Germline V gives CDR1 MNHNS, CDR2 SASEGT. The CDR3 length is 13 residues. The clonotype was recovered from a young woman in good health and CMV-seronegative. The J gene is TRBJ2-7, the V gene TRBV6-1, with D perhaps TRBD1 (5 bases). The source material was PBMCs. The CDR3 loop is CASSAHQQQGSYF. In DNA form, the CDR3 reads TGTGCCAGCAGTGCCCACCAGCAGCAGGGTTCGTACTTC.